This TCR beta chain was documented in a study of blood T cell repertoires in COVID-19. Study-level information: Sources were T cells, B-cell-depleted T cells, or PBMCs; the material itself was cDNA or gDNA.

Sequencing used immunoSEQ multiplex PCR; TCRdb keeps in-frame clones, though not all of them. The repertoire has 150,000 to 200,000 clones, around 80% of them found once; the top ten carry 13% to 15%. The receptor was derived from a man aged 25-45 years with active or convalescent COVID-19. The sequenced material came from peripheral blood.

CDR3 protein: CASSFGTEAFF. In DNA form, the CDR3 reads TGTGCCAGCAGTTTCGGGACTGAAGCTTTCTTT. The V gene is TRBV27, the J gene TRBJ1-1, with D hard to call. This CDR3 comprises 11 residues. With 3 bases removed from V and 5 bases from J, the gap between germline ends came to 4 bases. The germline CDR1 and CDR2 sequences are MNHEY and SMNVEV (reference sequence).